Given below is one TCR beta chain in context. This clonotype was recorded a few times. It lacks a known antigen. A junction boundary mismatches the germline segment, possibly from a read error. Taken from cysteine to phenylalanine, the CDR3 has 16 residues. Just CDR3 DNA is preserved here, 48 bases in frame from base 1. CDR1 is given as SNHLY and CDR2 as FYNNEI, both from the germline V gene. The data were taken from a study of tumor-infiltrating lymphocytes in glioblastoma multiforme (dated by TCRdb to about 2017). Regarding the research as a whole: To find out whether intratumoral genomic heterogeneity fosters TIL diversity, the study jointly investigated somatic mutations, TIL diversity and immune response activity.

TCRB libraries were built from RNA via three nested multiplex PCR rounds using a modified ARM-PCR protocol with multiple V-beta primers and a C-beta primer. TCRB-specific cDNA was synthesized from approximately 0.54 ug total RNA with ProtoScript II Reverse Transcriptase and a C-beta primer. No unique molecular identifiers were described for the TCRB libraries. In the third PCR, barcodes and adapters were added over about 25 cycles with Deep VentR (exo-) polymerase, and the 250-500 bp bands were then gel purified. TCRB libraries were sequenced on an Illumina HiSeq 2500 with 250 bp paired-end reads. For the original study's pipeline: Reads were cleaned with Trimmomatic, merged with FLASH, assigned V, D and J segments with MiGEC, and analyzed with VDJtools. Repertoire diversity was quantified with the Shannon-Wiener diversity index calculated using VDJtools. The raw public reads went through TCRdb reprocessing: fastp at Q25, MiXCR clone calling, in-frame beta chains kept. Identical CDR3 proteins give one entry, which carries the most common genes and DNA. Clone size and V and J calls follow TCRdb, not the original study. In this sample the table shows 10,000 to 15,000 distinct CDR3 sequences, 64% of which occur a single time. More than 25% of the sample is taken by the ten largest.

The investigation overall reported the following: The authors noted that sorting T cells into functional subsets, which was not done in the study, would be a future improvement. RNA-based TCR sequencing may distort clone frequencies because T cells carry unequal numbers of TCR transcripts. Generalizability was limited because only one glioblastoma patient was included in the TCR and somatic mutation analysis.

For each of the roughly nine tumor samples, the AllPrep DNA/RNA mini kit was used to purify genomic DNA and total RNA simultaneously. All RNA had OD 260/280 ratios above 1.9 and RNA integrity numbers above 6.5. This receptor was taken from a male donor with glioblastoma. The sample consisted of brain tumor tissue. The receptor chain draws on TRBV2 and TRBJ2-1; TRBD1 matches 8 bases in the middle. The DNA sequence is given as TGTGCCAGCAACCTTCAGGGGGCAGTGAGCTACAATGAGCAGTCCTTC. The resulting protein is CASNLQGAVSYNEQSF.